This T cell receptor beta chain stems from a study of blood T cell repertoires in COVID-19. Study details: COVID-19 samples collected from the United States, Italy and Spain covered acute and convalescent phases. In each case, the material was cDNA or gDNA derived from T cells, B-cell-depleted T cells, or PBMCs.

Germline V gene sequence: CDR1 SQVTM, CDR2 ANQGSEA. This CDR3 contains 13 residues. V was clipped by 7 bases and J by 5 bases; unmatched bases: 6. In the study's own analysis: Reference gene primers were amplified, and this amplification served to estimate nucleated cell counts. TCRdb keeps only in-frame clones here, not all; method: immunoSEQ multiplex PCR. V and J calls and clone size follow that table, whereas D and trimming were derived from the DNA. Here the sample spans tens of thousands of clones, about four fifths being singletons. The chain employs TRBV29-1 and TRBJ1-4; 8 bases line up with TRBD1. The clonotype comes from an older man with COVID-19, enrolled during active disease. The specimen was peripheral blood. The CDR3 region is CSGGQGGNEKLFF. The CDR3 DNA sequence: TGCAGCGGCGGACAGGGTGGAAATGAAAAACTGTTTTTT.